This T cell receptor beta chain comes out of a study of shared clonotypes between healthy human individuals. Germline CDR1 MDHEN, CDR2 SYDVKM. The CDR3 consists of 15 residues. The V segment lost 3 bases and the J segment 6 bases; nucleotides outside the gene matches: 9. Study-level findings and limits: Donor scarcity curtailed the genetic and exposure-history diversity represented herein. Rarefaction analysis demonstrated incomplete sorted-subset sequencing notwithstanding large depth.

Measured with immunoSEQ multiplex PCR; TCRdb has only the in-frame clones, and not every one. The sample lists approximately 1,500,000 clones, 95% to 97% occurring once. For this clone: The target antigen is unknown.

From CD4+ cells came CD45RA+ naive and CD45RA-negative memory subsets. This clonotype originated in a man aged 25 to 40 in good health. The J gene is TRBJ1-2, the V gene TRBV28; 8 bases match TRBD1. Sequencing used naive CD4+ T cells sorted from blood. The subset here: CD45RA+ positively selected. CDR3 sequence (DNA): TGTGCCAGCAGTTTCCCGACAGGGGTAGTTCATGGCTACACCTTC. It is translated as CASSFPTGVVHGYTF.